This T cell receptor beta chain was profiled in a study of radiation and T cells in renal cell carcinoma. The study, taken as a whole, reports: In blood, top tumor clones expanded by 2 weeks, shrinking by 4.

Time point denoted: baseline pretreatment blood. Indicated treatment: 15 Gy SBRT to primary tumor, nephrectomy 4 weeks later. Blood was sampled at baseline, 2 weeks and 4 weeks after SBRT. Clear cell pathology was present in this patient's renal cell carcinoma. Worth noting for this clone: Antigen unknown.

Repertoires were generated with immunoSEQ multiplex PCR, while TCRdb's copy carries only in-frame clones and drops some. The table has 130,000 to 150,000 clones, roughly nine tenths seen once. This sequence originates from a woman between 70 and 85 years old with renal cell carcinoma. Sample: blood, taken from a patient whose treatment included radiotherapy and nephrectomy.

As DNA, the CDR3 is TGTGCCAGCAGCGAAACGACCGGGACTAGCGGGGCTAATGAGCAGTTCTTC. Protein product: CASSETTGTSGANEQFF. The chain joins TRBV7-9 to TRBJ2-1; TRBD2 matches at 13 bases. The germline gives CDR1 SEHNR, CDR2 FQNEAQ (reference sequence). J gave up 7 bases and V 5 bases, and 11 bases lay outside the gene matches. The CDR3 covers 17 residues.